This TCR beta chain comes out of a study of blood T cell repertoires in COVID-19. In the study overall: Sites across the United States, Italy and Spain contributed samples from acute and convalescent COVID-19. From T cells, B-cell-depleted T cells, or PBMCs came the material, which was cDNA or gDNA.

Germline V CDR1 and CDR2: SGHRS, YFSETQ. The V and J ends lost 3 bases and 1 base, in that order; junction bases with no gene match: 15. CDR3 length: 19 amino acids. Original processing methods: Amplifying reference gene primers gave estimates of nucleated cell counts. Assay: immunoSEQ multiplex PCR; the TCRdb copy retains only in-frame clones and omits some. V, J and clone size reflect that table, while D and trimming were determined from the DNA. The sample records roughly 190,000 clones, around nine tenths being singletons. This receptor was identified in a man aged 35 to 55 with active or convalescent COVID-19. The chain is built from TRBV5-1 and TRBJ2-3; 9 bases are shared with TRBD2. Sequencing was carried out using peripheral blood. CDR3 nucleotide sequence: TGCGCCAGCAGCTGGGGCCTCCGCGGGAGGGCCGAGGGCACAGATACGCAGTATTTT. Protein sequence: CASSWGLRGRAEGTDTQYF. The full variable domain, with the rest looked up from reference TRBV5-1 and TRBJ2-3, is KAGVTQTPRYLIKTRGQQVTLSCSPISGHRSVSWYQQTPGQGLQFLFEYFSETQRNKGNFPGRFSGRQFSNSRSEMNVSTLELGDSALYLCASSWGLRGRAEGTDTQYFGPGTRLTVL.